This is a list of T cell receptor beta chains from one sample in a study of long-term antiretroviral therapy in people with HIV. Sequencing was performed with immunoSEQ multiplex PCR; in TCRdb, only in-frame clones are kept and a portion is missing. The table shows about 16,000 clones, with 65% to 85% occurring only once. The specimen was unsorted PBMCs, collected approximately 1.3 years before starting antiretroviral therapy. All receptors come from a man aged 30 to 39 with HIV. CDR3s include the opening cysteine and the closing phenylalanine or tryptophan. A D gene is named only where the DNA matches it firmly. Not all rows give a size; the values are once, few, many and, for expanded clones, a class.

d_gene,v_gene,abundance,j_gene,CDR3aa,CDR3nt
.,TRBV4-1,.,TRBJ1-2,CASSQDPQTNYGYTF,TGCGCCAGCAGCCAAGATCCACAGACCAACTATGGCTACACCTTC
TRBD1,TRBV4-3,.,TRBJ2-7,CASSQGSSGTGGAEQYF,TGCGCCAGCAGCCAAGGGAGCTCCGGGACAGGGGGCGCCGAGCAGTACTTC
.,TRBV18,once,TRBJ2-7,CASSPLGDEQYF,TGTGCCAGCTCACCACTAGGGGACGAGCAGTACTTC
TRBD1,TRBV28,few,TRBJ2-2,CASSLNGGQGSGELFF,TGTGCCAGCAGTTTAAATGGAGGACAGGGATCCGGGGAGCTGTTTTTT
.,TRBV6-6,.,TRBJ1-5,CASSPLGDGNQPQHF,TGTGCCAGCAGTCCCCTGGGGGATGGCAATCAGCCCCAGCATTTT
.,TRBV7-6,.,TRBJ1-1,CASSQMPEANTEAFF,TGTGCCAGCAGCCAAATGCCGGAGGCGAACACTGAAGCTTTCTTT
.,TRBV7-6,.,TRBJ2-7,CASSIGSQGVEQYF,TGTGCCAGCAGCATAGGATCACAGGGAGTCGAGCAGTACTTC
.,TRBV7-8,.,TRBJ2-7,CASSLEGRDYEQYF,TGTGCCAGCAGCTTAGAGGGCAGGGACTACGAGCAGTACTTC
.,TRBV7-9,.,TRBJ2-7,CASSPEVYEQYF,TGTGCCAGCAGCCCAGAGGTGTACGAGCAGTACTTC
.,TRBV27,.,TRBJ1-2,CASSPQGLGYTF,TGTGCCAGCAGTCCCCAGGGGCTGGGCTACACCTTC
.,TRBV11-2,once,TRBJ2-7,CASSLANLGQYF,TGTGCCAGCAGCTTAGCTAATCTCGGGCAGTACTTC
TRBD2,TRBV11-3,.,TRBJ2-3,CASSRELAADTQYF,TGTGCCAGCAGTCGTGAGCTAGCGGCAGATACGCAGTATTTT
.,TRBV5-1,.,TRBJ1-1,CASSLADPGMRTEAFF,TGCGCCAGCAGCTTGGCGGACCCAGGGATGAGGACTGAAGCTTTCTTT
.,TRBV10-1,few,TRBJ2-7,CASSDLRWSEQYF,TGCGCCAGCAGTGACCTTAGATGGTCCGAGCAGTACTTC
.,TRBV7-2,few,TRBJ2-7,CASSFDLRYEQYF,TGTGCCAGCAGCTTTGACTTGAGGTACGAGCAGTACTTC
.,TRBV4-2,.,TRBJ2-1,CASSQVPGDLSSYNEQFF,TGTGCCAGCAGCCAAGTCCCCGGGGACTTGAGCTCCTACAATGAGCAGTTCTTC
.,TRBV28,few,TRBJ1-5,CASSPNYSNQPQHF,TGTGCCAGCAGTCCAAATTATAGCAATCAGCCCCAGCATTTT
.,TRBV21-1,.,TRBJ2-7,CASSKISCNRDRGPEQYF,TGTGCCAGCAGCAAAATCTCATGTAACCGGGACAGGGGTCCTGAGCAGTACTTC
TRBD1,TRBV2,.,TRBJ1-1,CASNRDSWAFF,TGTGCCAGCAACAGGGACAGCTGGGCTTTCTTT
.,TRBV18,large,TRBJ2-1,CASSPRGDYNEQFF,TGTGCCAGCTCACCAAGGGGCGACTACAATGAGCAGTTCTTC
TRBD2,TRBV19,.,TRBJ2-1,CASSEGLLSSYNEQFF,TGTGCCAGTAGCGAGGGACTACTGAGCTCCTACAATGAGCAGTTCTTC
.,TRBV5-8,.,TRBJ1-1,CASMWEMNTEAFF,TGTGCCAGCATGTGGGAAATGAACACTGAAGCTTTCTTT
.,TRBV7-6,.,TRBJ1-3,CASTDPRGAGNTIYF,TGTGCCAGCACAGACCCAAGGGGGGCTGGAAACACCATATATTTT
TRBD1,TRBV18,.,TRBJ2-1,CASSPFEGANNEQFF,TGTGCCAGCTCTCCCTTCGAGGGGGCAAACAATGAGCAGTTCTTC
.,TRBV6-4,.,TRBJ2-1,CASSDRGTGIGNNEQFF,TGTGCCAGCAGTGATAGGGGCACAGGGATAGGTAACAATGAGCAGTTCTTC
.,TRBV29-1,.,TRBJ2-5,CSVAGSSARETQYF,TGCAGCGTTGCGGGGAGTTCAGCCCGAGAGACCCAGTACTTC
.,TRBV7-8,.,TRBJ1-2,CASSPGTNYGYTF,TGTGCCAGCAGCCCGGGTACTAACTATGGCTACACCTTC
.,TRBV5-4,.,TRBJ2-5,CASSLDPRETQYF,TGTGCCAGCAGCTTGGACCCCCGGGAGACCCAGTACTTC
.,TRBV11-2,.,TRBJ1-2,CASSSTGLSYGYTF,TGTGCCAGCAGCTCGACTGGATTATCCTATGGCTACACCTTC
TRBD2,TRBV10-3,.,TRBJ2-1,CAISGTSGAIYNEQFF,TGTGCCATCAGTGGAACTAGCGGGGCGATCTACAATGAGCAGTTCTTC
.,TRBV9,.,TRBJ1-4,CASSVSDSRSEKLFF,TGTGCCAGCAGCGTCTCAGACAGCAGAAGTGAAAAACTGTTTTTT
.,TRBV6-5,.,TRBJ2-3,CASSSQRKGDTQYF,TGTGCCAGCAGCTCCCAGCGGAAAGGCGATACGCAGTATTTT
.,TRBV19,.,TRBJ1-1,CASSMQGWAEAFF,TGTGCCAGTAGTATGCAGGGGTGGGCTGAAGCTTTCTTT
.,TRBV30,few,TRBJ1-2,CAWSHDRLYGYTF,TGTGCCTGGAGTCACGACAGGTTGTATGGCTACACCTTC
TRBD1,TRBV5-5,.,TRBJ2-7,CASSPDRGLYEQYF,TGTGCCAGCAGCCCGGACAGGGGCCTCTACGAGCAGTACTTC
.,TRBV27,.,TRBJ1-1,CASSLSNKNTEAFF,TGTGCCAGCAGTTTATCCAATAAGAACACTGAAGCTTTCTTT
TRBD1,TRBV7-9,.,TRBJ2-5,CASSSGTGEQETQYF,TGTGCCAGCAGCTCCGGGACAGGGGAACAAGAGACCCAGTACTTC
.,TRBV5-8,.,TRBJ1-2,CASSPSVREYYGYTF,TGTGCCAGCAGCCCGTCCGTCAGGGAATACTATGGCTACACCTTC
.,TRBV10-3,.,TRBJ2-5,CAISSQETQYF,TGTGCCATCAGCTCACAAGAGACCCAGTACTTC
TRBD1,TRBV11-1,.,TRBJ1-1,CASSSGQQNTEAFF,TGTGCCAGCAGTTCGGGACAGCAGAACACTGAAGCTTTCTTT
TRBD2,TRBV9,.,TRBJ2-7,CASSLLADSYEQYF,TGTGCCAGCAGTCTTCTAGCGGACTCCTACGAGCAGTACTTC
.,TRBV18,.,TRBJ1-1,CASSPPGQGRAFF,TGTGCCAGCTCACCACCGGGGCAGGGTCGGGCTTTCTTT
TRBD2,TRBV6-6,.,TRBJ2-7,CASWGGDEQYF,TGTGCCAGCTGGGGGGGAGACGAGCAGTACTTC
.,TRBV29-1,.,TRBJ2-1,CSAPLAANEQFF,TGCAGCGCACCCCTAGCAGCCAATGAGCAGTTCTTC
.,TRBV11-1,.,TRBJ2-7,CASSLVWTADSYEQYF,TGTGCCAGCAGCTTAGTGTGGACTGCCGACTCCTACGAGCAGTACTTC
TRBD1,TRBV2,.,TRBJ2-3,CASSEALLLTTGLTDTQYF,TGTGCCAGCAGTGAAGCGCTGCTATTGACGACAGGGCTCACAGATACGCAGTATTTT
TRBD1,TRBV11-2,.,TRBJ2-2,CASSPRQGEWKLFF,TGTGCCAGCAGCCCGAGACAGGGGGAATGGAAGCTGTTTTTT
TRBD2,TRBV11-2,.,TRBJ2-3,CASSPGGGSTDTQYF,TGTGCCAGCAGCCCCGGGGGGGGGAGCACAGATACGCAGTATTTT
TRBD1,TRBV19,.,TRBJ1-4,CASSTARGPNEKLFF,TGTGCCAGTAGTACCGCGAGGGGGCCAAATGAAAAACTGTTTTTT
TRBD1,TRBV9,.,TRBJ2-7,CASSETGASYEQYF,TGTGCCAGCAGCGAGACAGGGGCCTCCTACGAGCAGTACTTC
.,TRBV5-6,.,TRBJ2-5,CASSPHGGPRETQYF,TGTGCCAGCAGCCCCCACGGAGGGCCTCGGGAGACCCAGTACTTC
.,TRBV14,.,TRBJ1-3,CASSQVQYGDTIYF,TGTGCCAGCAGCCAAGTTCAGTACGGCGACACCATATATTTT
.,TRBV4-1,.,TRBJ2-7,CASSRQIPDEQYF,TGCGCCAGCAGCCGCCAGATTCCAGACGAGCAGTACTTC
TRBD1,TRBV28,.,TRBJ2-7,CASRGGGTGTYEQYF,TGTGCCAGCCGCGGGGGTGGGACAGGGACATACGAGCAGTACTTC
.,TRBV7-7,.,TRBJ1-1,CASRTRWDTEAFF,TGTGCCAGCAGGACTAGGTGGGACACTGAAGCTTTCTTT
.,TRBV27,.,TRBJ2-7,CASSPPGLSYEQYF,TGTGCCAGCAGCCCCCCGGGACTCTCCTACGAGCAGTACTTC
.,TRBV18,few,TRBJ2-1,CASSPYGASADEQFF,TGTGCCAGCTCCCCATATGGGGCTAGCGCGGACGAGCAGTTCTTC
TRBD2,TRBV5-4,.,TRBJ2-5,CASTAGLAGGEETQYF,TGTGCCAGCACCGCAGGACTAGCGGGGGGAGAAGAGACCCAGTACTTC